This is a list of T cell receptor beta chains from one sample in a study of cytomegalovirus exposure and HLA in healthy donors. Profiled with immunoSEQ multiplex PCR; TCRdb holds only in-frame clones, not every one. In the table there are 160,000 or so clones, roughly 80% of which are singletons. The sequenced sample consisted of PBMCs. The receptors originated from a male donor in good health and CMV-seronegative. The CDR3 runs from the conserved cysteine through the conserved F or W. The D gene is left open where the match is weak. A row's size may be missing; if present it is once, few, many or a size class.

V gene	clone size	D gene	J gene	CDR3 length	CDR3 protein	CDR3 DNA
TRBV7-9	.	.	TRBJ2-5	16	CASSLGAGALQETQYF	TGTGCCAGCAGCTTAGGGGCAGGGGCCTTACAAGAGACCCAGTACTTC
TRBV6-6	.	TRBD1	TRBJ1-3	16	CASTPSGQFSGNTIYF	TGTGCCAGCACCCCATCGGGACAGTTCTCTGGAAACACCATATATTTT
TRBV5-1	.	TRBD1	TRBJ2-2	15	CASSLQGAPTGELFF	TGCGCCAGCAGCTTACAGGGGGCGCCGACCGGGGAGCTGTTTTTT
TRBV5-1	.	.	TRBJ1-6	14	CASCRDFYNSPLHF	TGCGCCAGCTGCCGGGATTTCTATAATTCACCCCTCCACTTT
TRBV6-6	.	.	TRBJ2-7	15	CASSWRGPWGYEQYF	TGTGCCAGCAGTTGGAGGGGGCCCTGGGGCTACGAGCAGTACTTC
TRBV4-3	.	.	TRBJ2-5	16	CASSQDRSDRQETQYF	TGCGCCAGCAGCCAAGACCGGTCTGACAGACAAGAGACCCAGTACTTC
TRBV11-2	.	TRBD2	TRBJ2-1	12	CASTWSGTSVFF	TGTGCCAGCACCTGGTCCGGGACTAGCGTTTTCTTC
TRBV30	.	.	TRBJ2-4	15	CAWSVSPLAKNIQYF	TGTGCCTGGAGTGTTTCCCCACTAGCCAAAAACATTCAGTACTTC
TRBV7-6	.	TRBD1	TRBJ2-2	15	CASSRTGVGTGELFF	TGTGCCAGCAGCCGGACAGGGGTCGGCACCGGGGAGCTGTTTTTT
TRBV7-2	.	.	TRBJ1-4	15	CASSPWTATNEKLFF	TGTGCCAGCAGCCCCTGGACAGCAACTAATGAAAAACTGTTTTTT
TRBV7-8	.	TRBD2	TRBJ2-5	16	CASSSGGSGPWGTQYF	TGTGCCAGCAGCTCGGGGGGGTCAGGGCCGTGGGGGACCCAGTACTTC
TRBV6-6	.	TRBD1	TRBJ2-7	15	CASSYSDRGPYEQYF	TGTGCCAGCAGTTACTCGGACAGGGGTCCCTACGAGCAGTACTTC
TRBV30	.	.	TRBJ2-7	11	CAWSVRVEVYF	TGTGCCTGGAGTGTACGGGTAGAGGTGTACTTC
TRBV28	.	.	TRBJ1-5	13	CASAYSVNQPQHF	TGTGCCAGCGCCTATTCGGTGAATCAGCCCCAGCATTTT
TRBV7-9	.	.	TRBJ1-5	18	CASSSNPMGTLQDQPQHF	TGTGCCAGCAGCTCCAATCCCATGGGGACACTTCAGGATCAGCCCCAGCATTTT
TRBV5-1	.	.	TRBJ2-5	14	CASSLAGVQETQYF	TGCGCCAGCAGCTTGGCGGGGGTCCAAGAGACCCAGTACTTC
TRBV5-1	.	TRBD2	TRBJ2-1	15	CASTQTSGRNNEQFF	TGCGCCAGCACCCAGACTAGCGGGAGAAACAATGAGCAGTTCTTC
TRBV7-2	.	.	TRBJ2-2	16	CASSSQRVGNTGELFF	TGTGCCAGCAGCTCCCAACGGGTAGGGAACACCGGGGAGCTGTTTTTT
TRBV20-1	few	.	TRBJ2-7	11	CSARQGCEQYF	TGCAGTGCTAGACAGGGGTGCGAGCAGTACTTC
TRBV13	.	.	TRBJ1-4	14	CASSLRQPNEKLFF	TGTGCCAGCAGCTTACGACAGCCTAATGAAAAACTGTTTTTT
TRBV28	few	TRBD1	TRBJ2-2	17	CASSPIDGTENTGELFF	TGTGCCAGCAGCCCTATCGACGGGACAGAGAACACCGGGGAGCTGTTTTTT
TRBV28	.	TRBD1	TRBJ1-1	14	CASSLDRGNTEAFF	TGTGCCAGCAGTTTGGACAGGGGGAACACTGAAGCTTTCTTT
TRBV6-6	few	.	TRBJ1-5	13	CASSPLWNQPQHF	TGTGCCAGCAGTCCACTTTGGAATCAGCCCCAGCATTTT
TRBV29-1	.	.	TRBJ1-1	14	CSVARSTMNTEAFF	TGCAGCGTTGCCCGGAGCACCATGAACACTGAAGCTTTCTTT
TRBV6-5	once	TRBD1	TRBJ2-1	15	CASRNPGQGSNEQFF	TGTGCCAGCAGGAATCCGGGACAGGGTTCCAATGAGCAGTTCTTC
TRBV29-1	few	.	TRBJ1-2	11	CSVEGTAGYTF	TGCAGCGTTGAAGGGACAGCTGGCTACACCTTC
TRBV20-1	.	TRBD1	TRBJ1-1	11	CSAGTGPEAFF	TGCAGTGCTGGGACAGGACCTGAAGCTTTCTTT
TRBV7-9	.	TRBD1	TRBJ1-1	18	CASSPAGQGAEGDTEAFF	TGTGCCAGCAGCCCGGCCGGACAGGGGGCTGAAGGGGACACTGAAGCTTTCTTT
TRBV6-5	.	TRBD1	TRBJ1-1	14	CASRPTGKNTEAFF	TGTGCCAGCAGACCGACAGGGAAGAACACTGAAGCTTTCTTT
TRBV4-3	.	TRBD2	TRBJ2-3	14	CASSQTSGGDTQYF	TGCGCCAGCAGCCAAACTAGCGGGGGGGATACGCAGTATTTT
TRBV19	.	TRBD1	TRBJ1-5	15	CASRPQGASNQPQHF	TGTGCCAGTAGACCTCAGGGGGCGAGCAATCAGCCCCAGCATTTT
TRBV7-3	.	.	TRBJ2-1	14	CASSLGSGYNEQFF	TGTGCCAGCTCTTTGGGTAGCGGATACAATGAGCAGTTCTTC
TRBV29-1	few	.	TRBJ1-1	13	CSVEKDVGAYAFF	TGCAGCGTTGAAAAGGATGTGGGGGCTTACGCTTTCTTT
TRBV5-4	few	.	TRBJ2-7	14	CASSLGLSGYEQYF	TGTGCCAGCAGCTTGGGGCTCAGCGGCTACGAGCAGTACTTC
TRBV5-4	.	.	TRBJ1-2	15	CASSPEWAGNYGYTF	TGTGCCAGCAGCCCTGAGTGGGCAGGGAACTATGGCTACACCTTC
TRBV7-2	.	TRBD1	TRBJ2-1	15	CASSLGQGIYNEQFF	TGTGCCAGCAGCTTAGGACAGGGTATCTACAATGAGCAGTTCTTC
TRBV5-8	few	TRBD2	TRBJ2-1	16	CASSLELAGTYNEQFF	TGTGCCAGCAGCTTGGAACTAGCGGGTACCTACAATGAGCAGTTCTTC
TRBV7-9	.	.	TRBJ2-3	15	CASSPLLFSTDTQYF	TGTGCCAGCAGCCCGCTACTCTTTAGCACAGATACGCAGTATTTT
TRBV7-9	.	.	TRBJ1-1	11	CSSSLVAEAFF	TGTTCCAGCAGCTTAGTAGCTGAAGCTTTCTTT
TRBV5-1	.	.	TRBJ2-7	14	CASSYISGSDEQYF	TGCGCCAGCAGCTACATATCGGGTTCCGACGAGCAGTACTTC
TRBV4-1	.	.	TRBJ2-1	12	CASSQGSDEQFF	TGCGCCAGCAGCCAAGGGAGCGATGAGCAGTTCTTC
TRBV5-4	.	TRBD2	TRBJ2-7	15	CASSLEWTSAYEQYF	TGTGCCAGCAGCTTGGAATGGACTAGCGCCTACGAGCAGTACTTC
TRBV29-1	.	TRBD2	TRBJ2-7	16	CSVGSPQAGGDYEQYF	TGCAGCGTAGGTAGCCCTCAGGCGGGAGGTGACTACGAGCAGTACTTC
TRBV27	.	TRBD1	TRBJ1-6	13	CASSRTGKEPLHF	TGTGCCAGCAGTCGGACAGGGAAAGAACCCCTCCACTTT
TRBV15	.	.	TRBJ2-3	15	CATQTRAGAADTQYF	TGTGCCACCCAGACGAGGGCGGGGGCGGCAGATACGCAGTATTTT
TRBV19	few	TRBD1	TRBJ1-1	13	CASRPGQGDEAFF	TGTGCCAGTAGGCCGGGACAGGGGGATGAGGCTTTCTTT
TRBV7-9	.	.	TRBJ1-2	14	CASSLEAGNYGYTF	TGTGCCAGCAGCTTAGAAGCGGGGAACTATGGCTACACCTTC
TRBV6-5	.	TRBD1	TRBJ2-3	14	CASERQGDADTQYF	TGTGCCAGCGAGCGACAGGGGGATGCAGATACGCAGTATTTT
TRBV28	.	TRBD2	TRBJ2-7	17	CASSLIPTVSGTYEQYF	TGTGCCAGCAGTCTTATCCCTACCGTTAGCGGGACTTACGAGCAGTACTTC
TRBV5-1	.	.	TRBJ2-5	11	CASSSQGTQYF	TGCGCCAGCAGCTCCCAGGGGACCCAGTACTTC
TRBV28	.	TRBD1	TRBJ1-2	15	CASSLPTRGRNGYTF	TGTGCCAGCAGTTTACCCACCAGGGGGAGGAATGGCTACACCTTC
TRBV10-2	.	TRBD2	TRBJ2-7	14	CASSSLAGRSEQYF	TGCGCCAGCAGCTCACTAGCGGGAAGGTCCGAGCAGTACTTC
TRBV9	.	TRBD2	TRBJ2-3	14	CASSARLARDTQYF	TGTGCCAGCAGCGCCAGACTAGCACGGGATACGCAGTATTTT
TRBV28	.	.	TRBJ1-5	12	CASRALNQPQHF	TGTGCCAGCAGGGCTCTCAATCAGCCCCAGCATTTT
TRBV29-1	.	.	TRBJ1-1	13	CSVERTMNTEAFF	TGCAGCGTTGAAAGGACAATGAACACTGAAGCTTTCTTT